Listed below are T cell receptor beta chains from one sample, sequenced in a study of T cells in Graves' hyperthyroidism and ophthalmopathy. TCRdb reanalysed the multiplex PCR reads using MiXCR and keeps one entry per CDR3 protein. The sample records under 400,000 distinct CDR3 sequences, around 16% being singletons. The source material was blood. Source of these receptors: a woman aged 18-35 years with Graves' hyperthyroidism that later progressed to Graves' ophthalmopathy. Both conserved end residues are part of each CDR3. D genes are given only for firm matches. Only some rows state a clone size, as once, few, many or a class for expanded clones.

D	V	J	length	size	CDR3	DNA
TRBD1	TRBV28	TRBJ1-1	15	many	CASTHATGANTEAFF	TGTGCCAGCACCCATGCGACAGGGGCGAACACTGAAGCTTTCTTT
TRBD1	TRBV19	TRBJ2-7	15	few	CASSIRGQVSYEQYF	TGTGCCAGTAGTATCCGGGGACAGGTCTCCTACGAGCAGTACTTC
-	TRBV11-2	TRBJ2-5	14	-	CASTPQGMGETQYF	TGTGCCAGCACCCCACAGGGAATGGGAGAGACCCAGTACTTC
TRBD2	TRBV6-1	TRBJ2-2	13	many	CASSDGRAGELFF	TGTGCCAGCAGCGATGGGAGGGCCGGGGAGCTGTTTTTT
-	TRBV4-2	TRBJ2-3	17	few	CASSQLFVDPSTDTQYF	TGTGCCAGCAGCCAATTGTTTGTGGACCCTAGCACAGATACGCAGTATTTT
-	TRBV28	TRBJ2-2	13	many	CASSLAFTGELFF	TGTGCCAGCAGTTTAGCGTTCACCGGGGAGCTGTTTTTT
-	TRBV11-2	TRBJ2-1	16	many	CASSRKVGGVGDEQFF	TGTGCCAGCAGCCGGAAGGTGGGCGGGGTCGGGGATGAGCAGTTCTTC
-	TRBV30	TRBJ1-2	11	many	CAWSVTPDYTF	TGTGCCTGGAGTGTAACGCCCGACTACACCTTC
TRBD1	TRBV18	TRBJ2-4	18	few	CASSPPAQGQGAKNIQYF	TGTGCCAGCTCACCACCTGCCCAGGGACAGGGGGCCAAAAACATTCAGTACTTC
TRBD2	TRBV7-9	TRBJ2-3	16	few	CASRPLSGSGTDTQYF	TGTGCCAGCAGACCTCTTAGCGGGAGCGGAACAGATACGCAGTATTTT
-	TRBV10-3	TRBJ1-5	15	few	CAISESAGVNQPQHF	TGTGCCATCAGTGAGTCCGCGGGGGTGAATCAGCCCCAGCATTTT
-	TRBV3-1	TRBJ2-7	16	many	CASSHKAWGRVHEQYF	TGTGCCAGCAGCCACAAGGCCTGGGGACGAGTCCACGAGCAGTACTTC
-	TRBV20-1	TRBJ2-7	12	few	CSARTSSYEQHF	TGCAGTGCTAGAACTAGCTCCTACGAGCAGCACTTC
-	TRBV11-2	TRBJ2-7	13	few	CASSMTPSYEQYF	TGTGCCAGCAGCATGACCCCGTCCTACGAGCAGTACTTC
-	TRBV5-4	TRBJ1-1	16	few	CASSFLDRILNTEAFF	TGTGCCAGCAGCTTCCTCGACAGGATTTTAAACACTGAAGCTTTCTTT
TRBD2	TRBV11-1	TRBJ2-3	15	many	CASTLAGGDADTQYF	TGTGCCAGCACCCTAGCGGGAGGAGATGCCGATACGCAGTATTTT
-	TRBV19	TRBJ1-5	13	few	CASKSGGNQPQHF	TGTGCCAGTAAATCAGGGGGCAATCAGCCCCAGCATTTT
-	TRBV27	TRBJ2-2	17	once	CASRLGGYGGNGGELFF	TGTGCCAGCAGACTTGGGGGATACGGGGGCAATGGCGGGGAGCTGTTTTTT
-	TRBV5-1	TRBJ2-7	15	-	CASSFRQPAFDEQYF	TGCGCCAGCAGCTTCCGACAACCTGCCTTCGACGAGCAGTACTTC
TRBD1	TRBV6-1	TRBJ1-4	15	-	CASSQPTGSNEKLFF	TGTGCCAGCAGTCAACCGACAGGGTCTAATGAAAAACTGTTTTTT
-	TRBV28	TRBJ2-7	14	many	CASSLWTFQDEQYF	TGTGCCAGCAGTTTATGGACATTTCAGGACGAGCAGTACTTC
-	TRBV4-2	TRBJ2-1	15	-	CASSHEARDYNEQFF	TGTGCCAGCAGCCACGAGGCACGGGACTACAATGAGCAGTTCTTC
TRBD2	TRBV7-2	TRBJ2-3	14	once	CASSLDGGEDTQYF	TGTGCCAGCAGCTTAGACGGGGGGGAAGATACGCAGTATTTT
TRBD1	TRBV7-2	TRBJ2-7	17	many	CASSTRRRIGTGNEQYF	TGTGCCAGCAGCACCAGAAGGCGAATCGGGACAGGGAACGAGCAGTACTTC
-	TRBV28	TRBJ2-7	13	many	CASSFVGRSEQYF	TGTGCCAGCAGTTTTGTGGGACGGTCTGAGCAGTACTTC
-	TRBV5-1	TRBJ1-1	15	many	CASTSGRTVNTEAFF	TGCGCCAGCACCTCTGGAAGGACGGTTAACACTGAAGCTTTCTTT
-	TRBV28	TRBJ1-4	14	many	CASSPPANNEKLFF	TGTGCCAGCAGCCCCCCCGCGAATAATGAAAAACTGTTTTTT
-	TRBV9	TRBJ2-1	14	few	CASSVEGVGNEQFF	TGTGCCAGCAGCGTAGAAGGGGTAGGTAATGAGCAGTTCTTC
TRBD1	TRBV30	TRBJ1-2	14	many	CAWRAPGQIYGYTF	TGTGCCTGGAGGGCCCCGGGACAGATCTATGGCTACACCTTC
-	TRBV27	TRBJ2-1	15	-	CASSLNRVSYNEQFF	TGTGCCAGCAGTCTGAACAGGGTCTCCTACAATGAGCAGTTCTTC
TRBD2	TRBV20-1	TRBJ2-3	16	many	CSAIPTGGTGTDTQYF	TGCAGTGCTATCCCTACGGGAGGGACCGGCACAGATACGCAGTATTTT
-	TRBV29-1	TRBJ2-7	13	-	CSAAGGAGYEQYF	TGCAGCGCCGCAGGGGGGGCTGGATACGAGCAGTACTTC
-	TRBV20-1	TRBJ2-7	14	once	CSARTGEEVYEQYF	TGCAGTGCTAGAACAGGGGAGGAGGTCTACGAGCAGTACTTC
-	TRBV5-1	TRBJ2-3	11	many	CASSLADTQYF	TGTGCCAGCAGTTTGGCAGATACGCAGTATTTT
-	TRBV15	TRBJ1-2	13	many	CATSRGGNYGYTF	TGTGCCACCAGCAGAGGGGGAAACTATGGCTACACCTTC
-	TRBV5-8	TRBJ1-2	15	many	CASSLAASSYYGYTF	TGTGCCAGCAGCTTGGCGGCCAGCTCCTACTATGGCTACACCTTC
-	TRBV5-1	TRBJ2-7	13	-	CANSPGATYEQYF	TGTGCCAACAGCCCGGGTGCTACCTACGAGCAGTACTTC
TRBD2	TRBV4-2	TRBJ2-7	15	-	CASSPISGDAYEQYF	TGTGCCAGCAGCCCGATTAGCGGGGACGCCTACGAGCAGTACTTC
-	TRBV15	TRBJ2-1	15	few	CATSGFGRQQIEQFF	TGTGCCACCAGCGGCTTTGGCAGGCAGCAGATTGAGCAGTTCTTC
TRBD2	TRBV7-7	TRBJ2-1	15	many	CASSLEREAYNEQFF	TGTGCTAGCAGCTTGGAGCGGGAGGCCTACAATGAGCAGTTCTTC
TRBD2	TRBV5-8	TRBJ2-1	15	few	CASNTWTSVDNEQFF	TGTGCCAGCAACACATGGACTAGCGTCGACAATGAGCAGTTCTTC
-	TRBV20-1	TRBJ1-4	13	-	CSAQTGLNEKLFF	TGCAGTGCGCAGACGGGGCTTAATGAAAAACTGTTTTTT